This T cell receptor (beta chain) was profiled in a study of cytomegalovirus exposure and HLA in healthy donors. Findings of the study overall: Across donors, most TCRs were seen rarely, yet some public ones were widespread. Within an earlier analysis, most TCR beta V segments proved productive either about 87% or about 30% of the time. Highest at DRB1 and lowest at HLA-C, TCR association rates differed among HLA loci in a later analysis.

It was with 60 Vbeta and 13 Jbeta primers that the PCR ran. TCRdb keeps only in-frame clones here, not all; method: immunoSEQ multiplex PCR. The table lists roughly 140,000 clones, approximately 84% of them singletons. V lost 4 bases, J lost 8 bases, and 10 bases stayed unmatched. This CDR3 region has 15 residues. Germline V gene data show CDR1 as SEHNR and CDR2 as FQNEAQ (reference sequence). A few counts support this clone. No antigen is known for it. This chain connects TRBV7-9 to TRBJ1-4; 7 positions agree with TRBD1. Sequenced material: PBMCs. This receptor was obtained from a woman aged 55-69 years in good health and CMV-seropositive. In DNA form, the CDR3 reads TGTGCCAGCAGCTCGAACAGGGGCCAAAGGGAAAAACTGTTTTTT. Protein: CASSSNRGQREKLFF.